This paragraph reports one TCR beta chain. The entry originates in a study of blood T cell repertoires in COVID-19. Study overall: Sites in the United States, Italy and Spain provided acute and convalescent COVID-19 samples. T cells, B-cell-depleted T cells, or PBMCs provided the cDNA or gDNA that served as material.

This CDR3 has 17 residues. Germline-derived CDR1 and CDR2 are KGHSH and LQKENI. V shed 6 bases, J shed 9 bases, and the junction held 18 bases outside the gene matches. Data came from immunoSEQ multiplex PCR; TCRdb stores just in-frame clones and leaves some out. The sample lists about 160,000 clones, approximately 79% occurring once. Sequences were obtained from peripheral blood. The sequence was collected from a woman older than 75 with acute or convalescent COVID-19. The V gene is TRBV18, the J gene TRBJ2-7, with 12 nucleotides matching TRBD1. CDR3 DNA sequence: TGTGCCAGCTCCCCGGGACAGGGGGCGCCGGGTCGGAATGGGCAGTACTTC. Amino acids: CASSPGQGAPGRNGQYF.